The 20 T cell receptor beta chains reported below all come from one sample, sequenced in a study of T-cell reconstitution after alpha-beta-depleted transplantation in children. Construction of the TCRbeta library involved unique molecular identifiers. MiXCR, applied by TCRdb to the PCR reads, yields one record per CDR3 protein. The sample has 780,000 or so distinct CDR3 sequences, roughly 15% seen once. This material consisted of PBMCs, mostly from graft donor cells, taken 360 days after TCRalphabeta/CD19-depleted stem cell transplant. All receptors come from a male patient between 10 and 17 years old who had a stem cell transplant for acute lymphoblastic leukemia, so the T cells may come from the graft donor.

This clonotype was found a few times. V and J are TRBV6-2 or TRBV6-3 and TRBJ2-7, with a possible D match to TRBD2 (7 bases). This CDR3 has 14 residues. Germline V gives CDR1 MNHEY, CDR2 SVGEGT. Between the trimmed V and J ends, which lost 4 bases and 5 bases, there was a span of 15 bases. This CDR3 is CASSWEGGIHEQYF. CDR3 bases: TGTGCCAGCAGTTGGGAGGGGGGCATCCACGAGCAGTACTTC.

The sample holds a few counts of this clonotype. J is TRBJ2-5 and V is TRBV3-1; D is perhaps TRBD2 (5 bases). The ends were cut back, 4 bases at V and 6 bases at J, with 18 bases in the middle. CDR3 size: 15 residues. Germline V lookup: CDR1 LGHDT, CDR2 YNNKEL (reference sequence). The CDR3 DNA reads TGTGCCAGCAGCCCCCACGTGGTGAGGGTGCAGACCCAGTACTTC. Encoded protein: CASSPHVVRVQTQYF.

The CDR3 sequence: CASSLLAEKANEQFF. CDR3 DNA sequence: TGCGCCAGCAGCTTATTAGCGGAAAAGGCCAATGAGCAGTTCTTC. The chain combines TRBV5-1 with TRBJ2-1; TRBD2 is a possible D gene (6 bases). Germline CDR1 SGHRS, CDR2 YFSETQ. The length of the CDR3 is 15 residues. Trimming stripped 2 bases from V and 6 bases from J, with 15 bases between.

V and J are TRBV9 and TRBJ1-1; perhaps TRBD1 as D (6 bases). This CDR3 contains 14 residues. The germline gives CDR1 SGDLS, CDR2 YYNGEE. Trimming removed 2 bases from V and 1 base from J, with 9 bases in between. DNA for the CDR3: TGTGCCAGCAGCGTGACAGGTTCGAACACTGAAGCTTTCTTT. Encoded protein: CASSVTGSNTEAFF.

V usage is TRBV5-1 and J usage is TRBJ2-1; TRBD2 might be the D (5 bases). The germline CDR1 and CDR2 sequences are SGHRS and YFSETQ. Trimming removed 0 bases from V and 9 bases from J, with 10 bases in between. The CDR3 has 13 residues. The CDR3 region has the DNA TGCGCCAGCAGCTTGGGATTGCGGGTTGAGCAGTTCTTC. Encoded protein: CASSLGLRVEQFF. The full variable domain, rest sourced from reference TRBV5-1 and TRBJ2-1, is KAGVTQTPRYLIKTRGQQVTLSCSPISGHRSVSWYQQTPGQGLQFLFEYFSETQRNKGNFPGRFSGRQFSNSRSEMNVSTLELGDSALYLCASSLGLRVEQFFGPGTRLTVL.

This clonotype was detected only a few times. This chain joins TRBV12-3 or TRBV12-4 and TRBJ2-5, with D perhaps TRBD2 (5 bases). This CDR3 contains 13 residues. The V and J ends lost 8 bases and 2 bases respectively, with 12 bases between them. The CDR3 loop reads CASRPGWQETQYF. The CDR3 bases are TGTGCCAGCCGTCCGGGGTGGCAAGAGACCCAGTACTTC.

The count of this clonotype is one. The rearrangement links TRBV2 to TRBJ1-1, with 8 bases that match TRBD1. V dropped 11 bases and J dropped 3; count of bases not matched to a gene: 5. Looked up from germline, CDR1 is SNHLY and CDR2 is FYNNEI. This CDR3 is 12 amino acids long. This CDR3 is CAAHRGDTEAFF. DNA for the CDR3: TGTGCCGCCCACAGGGGGGACACTGAAGCTTTCTTT.

V and J are TRBV16 and TRBJ2-3, with TRBD1 matching over 7 bases. The ends lost 4 bases at V and 8 bases at J; junction bases unmatched: 15. Germline CDR1 and CDR2: KGHSY and FQNENV. The CDR3 sequence is 16 residues long. The CDR3 loop is CASSPWGRDSTRTQYF. The CDR3 coding sequence is TGTGCCAGCAGCCCCTGGGGCCGGGACAGCACACGTACGCAGTATTTT.

In its sample, this clonotype was seen many times. This chain joins TRBV12-3 or TRBV12-4 and TRBJ2-7; no reliable D call. Deletions cut 6 bases from V and 3 bases from J, with 12 bases between. CDR3 size: 13 residues. This chain's CDR3 is CASSKPFRYEQYF. For the CDR3, the DNA is TGTGCCAGCAGCAAACCATTCCGCTACGAGCAGTACTTC.

The V and J genes are TRBV5-1 and TRBJ2-2; D is uncertain. Germline-derived CDR1 and CDR2 are SGHRS and YFSETQ. There are 17 residues in the CDR3. Between the trimmed V and J ends, which lost 0 bases and 2 bases, there was a span of 14 bases. CDR3 sequence reads: CASSLARVSPNTGELFF. The CDR3 nucleotides are TGCGCCAGCAGCTTGGCTAGGGTTTCCCCAAACACCGGGGAGCTGTTTTTT. The full variable domain, completed using reference TRBV5-1 and TRBJ2-2, is KAGVTQTPRYLIKTRGQQVTLSCSPISGHRSVSWYQQTPGQGLQFLFEYFSETQRNKGNFPGRFSGRQFSNSRSEMNVSTLELGDSALYLCASSLARVSPNTGELFFGEGSRLTVL.

V gene TRBV2 combines with J gene TRBJ2-7; unclear D gene. Trimming took off 4 bases at V and 3 bases at J, with 22 bases between the two ends. The CDR3 covers 17 residues. Per the germline V gene, CDR1 is SNHLY and CDR2 is FYNNEI. The CDR3 loop reads CASSVDTVHPTNYEQYF. CDR3 in DNA: TGTGCCAGCAGTGTAGATACAGTACATCCAACAAACTACGAGCAGTACTTC.

This chain links TRBV7-3 with TRBJ2-3, with D hard to call. Per the germline V gene, CDR1 is SGHTA and CDR2 is FQGTGA. The V gene lost 2 bases and the J gene lost 3 bases, with 12 bases spanning the gap. This CDR3 is built from 15 residues. The CDR3 sequence: CASSLAGLNTDTQYF. CDR3 DNA: TGTGCCAGCAGCTTAGCTGGGTTGAATACAGATACGCAGTATTTT.

J is TRBJ2-1 and V is TRBV6-2 or TRBV6-3; 8 bases map to TRBD2. V shed 1 base and J 6 bases; nucleotides not matched to a gene: 17. Germline CDR1 reads MNHEY; CDR2 reads SVGEGT. The CDR3 runs 19 residues. In DNA form, the CDR3 reads TGTGCCAGCAGTTACTTTCTAGCGGGCAGTTGGGAGTTTGTCAATGAGCAGTTCTTC. Translation: CASSYFLAGSWEFVNEQFF.

Ten or more counts support this clonotype. The rearrangement links TRBV18 to TRBJ2-3; D unclear. The CDR3 consists of 13 residues. The germline V gene encodes CDR1 KGHSH and CDR2 LQKENI. Trimming removed 4 bases from V and 2 bases from J, with 7 bases in between. The CDR3 sequence: CASSHPFTDTQYF. The DNA of the CDR3 is TGTGCCAGCTCACACCCTTTCACAGATACGCAGTATTTT.

CDR3 sequence (DNA): TGCAGTGCTAGTGGACAGCTCAATCAGCCCCAGCATTTT. Its translation is CSASGQLNQPQHF. The chain has TRBV20-1 and TRBJ1-5; TRBD1 is a possible D gene (6 bases). The V end was cut by 3 bases, the J end by 3 bases, with 9 bases between. The germline gives CDR1 DFQATT, CDR2 SNEGSKA (reference sequence). The CDR3 runs 13 residues.

This clonotype was observed a few times. The chain recombines TRBV7-8 with TRBJ2-1; D may be TRBD2 (7 bases). In germline, CDR1 is SGHVS, CDR2 FQNEAQ. V was pared by 2 bases and J by 5 bases, with 19 bases between. The CDR3 contains 17 residues. CDR3 bases: TGTGCCAGCAGCTTACCCCGCGGGGGCGGGAGTCACAATGAGCAGTTCTTC. Translating it yields CASSLPRGGGSHNEQFF.

The rearrangement links TRBV3-2 to TRBJ1-2. TRBV3-2 is an annotated pseudogene. There are 13 residues in the CDR3. CDR3 nucleotides: TGTGCCAGCAGCCAGGCTGATAACTATGGCTACACCTTC. Translating gives CASSQADNYGYTF.

This sequence joins TRBV4-1 and TRBJ2-5, with 13 bases lining up with TRBD2. CDR1 and CDR2 (germline): MGHRA, YSYEKL. The CDR3 covers 16 residues. The junction had 3 bases not matched to a gene; V was cut back by 3 bases and J by 2 bases. CDR3 sequence (DNA): TGCGCCAGCAGCCAGCCGGGACTAGCGGGGCAAGAGACCCAGTACTTC. Its protein is CASSQPGLAGQETQYF.

The sample holds a few counts of this clonotype. The rearrangement joins TRBV11-2 to TRBJ1-3, with D unclear. CDR3 length: 16 amino acids. CDR1 and CDR2 (germline): SGHAT, FQNNGV. With 4 bases removed from V and 0 bases from J, the gap between germline ends came to 13 bases. The CDR3 sequence is CASSSDLRSSGNTIYF. In DNA form, the CDR3 reads TGTGCCAGCAGCTCTGATCTTCGGAGCTCTGGAAACACCATATATTTT.

The sample holds a few counts of this clonotype. V and J are TRBV12-3 or TRBV12-4 and TRBJ2-7, with D possibly TRBD1 on 5 matching bases. V was cut by 4 bases and J by 2 bases, with 15 bases left in between. CDR3 length: 15 residues. The CDR3 protein is CASSSRGSPPYEQYF. In DNA form, the CDR3 reads TGTGCCAGCAGTTCTAGGGGATCGCCCCCCTACGAGCAGTACTTC.